This T cell receptor beta chain was retrieved from a study of vaccination effects on CD4 cells after COVID-19. As concerns this clone: Its antigen is not identified.

Sequencing used immunoSEQ multiplex PCR; TCRdb keeps in-frame clones, though not all of them. The data show 30,000 to 40,000 clones, 55% to 70% seen once. Per the germline V gene, CDR1 is LNHDA and CDR2 is SQIVND (reference sequence). V lost 4 bases to trimming and J lost 4 bases, with 16 bases between them. The CDR3 runs to 16 residues. Antigen-specific CD4+ T cells were expanded (with viral peptide pools) by the ViraFEST assay ahead of sequencing. Following culture for about 11 days, CD4+ T cells were isolated. Two doses of BNT162b2 or mRNA-1273 vaccine were administered to participants. The source was CD4+ T cells from PBMCs cultured with SARS-CoV-2 spike peptides, collected after COVID-19 vaccination. The rearrangement joins TRBV19 to TRBJ1-4; D is uncertain. The source of this sequence is a human donor who received a COVID-19 vaccine. CDR3 region: CASSNPRMAINEKLFF. CDR3 in DNA: TGTGCCAGTAGTAATCCCCGGATGGCGATTAATGAAAAACTGTTTTTT.